This T cell receptor beta chain was sequenced for a study of blood T cell repertoires in COVID-19. As for the study in general: From the United States, Italy and Spain came samples of acute and convalescent COVID-19. T cells, B-cell-depleted T cells, or PBMCs provided the cDNA or gDNA that served as material.

This clone showed up just once. Germline V lookup: CDR1 SGDLS, CDR2 YYNGEE. CDR3 length: 14 residues. V shed 2 bases, J shed 5 bases, and the junction held 0 bases outside the gene matches. Authors' processing steps: Reference gene primers were amplified, and this amplification served to estimate nucleated cell counts. Here immunoSEQ multiplex PCR was the method, and the copy in TCRdb shows in-frame clones only, minus some. For V, J and clone size, that table is used; D and trimming come from the DNA. Here the sample spans around 370,000 clones, around 87% being singletons. Sequenced sample: peripheral blood. The rearrangement joins TRBV9 to TRBJ2-1; 11 bases fit TRBD2. This receptor was identified in a man aged 18 to 35 with active or convalescent COVID-19. The CDR3 DNA reads TGTGCCAGCAGCGTTAGCGGGAGGGACAATGAGCAGTTCTTC. The encoded protein is CASSVSGRDNEQFF.